This TCR beta chain was sequenced in a study of blood T cell repertoires in COVID-19. Study context: From T cells, B-cell-depleted T cells, or PBMCs came the material, which was cDNA or gDNA.

The V end lost 1 base, the J end lost 10 bases, and 14 bases lay between the germline ends. Germline CDR1 reads MDHEN; CDR2 reads SYDVKM. The CDR3 has 14 residues. Original data processing: How many nucleated cells were present was estimated from reference gene primer amplification. Some clones are missing from TCRdb's copy, which holds only in-frame ones; the method was immunoSEQ multiplex PCR. The V and J calls and clone size come from that table; D and trimming were worked out from the DNA. The profile shows over 400,000 clones, 70% to 90% of them singletons. Sequencing was done on a sample of peripheral blood. J is TRBJ2-1 and V is TRBV28; D is possibly TRBD1 (5 bases). This sequence was found in a human donor in a cohort sampled during active COVID-19. CDR3 sequence: CASSLSAGMGEQFF. DNA for the CDR3: TGTGCCAGCAGTTTATCAGCAGGGATGGGGGAGCAGTTCTTC.